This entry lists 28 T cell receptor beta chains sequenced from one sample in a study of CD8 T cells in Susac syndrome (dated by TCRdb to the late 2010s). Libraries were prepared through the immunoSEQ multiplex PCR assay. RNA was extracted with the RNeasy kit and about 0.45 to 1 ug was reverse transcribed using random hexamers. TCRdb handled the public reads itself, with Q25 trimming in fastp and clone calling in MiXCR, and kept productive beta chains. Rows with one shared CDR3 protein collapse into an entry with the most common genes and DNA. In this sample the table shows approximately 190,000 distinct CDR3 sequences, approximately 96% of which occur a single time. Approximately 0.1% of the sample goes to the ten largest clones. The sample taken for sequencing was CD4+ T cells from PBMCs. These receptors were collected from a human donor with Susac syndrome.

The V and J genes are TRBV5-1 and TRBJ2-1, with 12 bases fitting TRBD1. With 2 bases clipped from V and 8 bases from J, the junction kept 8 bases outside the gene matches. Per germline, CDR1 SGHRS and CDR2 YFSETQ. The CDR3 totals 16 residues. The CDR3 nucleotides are TGCGCCAGCAGCTTACAGGGACAGGGGGCTCTCGATGAGCAGTTCTTC. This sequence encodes CASSLQGQGALDEQFF.

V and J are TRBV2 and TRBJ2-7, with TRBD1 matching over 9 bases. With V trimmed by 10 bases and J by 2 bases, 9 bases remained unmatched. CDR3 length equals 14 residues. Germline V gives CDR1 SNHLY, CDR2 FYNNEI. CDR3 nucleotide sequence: TGTGCCACCAGACCGGGACAGGGACCCTACGAGCAGTACTTC. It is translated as CATRPGQGPYEQYF.

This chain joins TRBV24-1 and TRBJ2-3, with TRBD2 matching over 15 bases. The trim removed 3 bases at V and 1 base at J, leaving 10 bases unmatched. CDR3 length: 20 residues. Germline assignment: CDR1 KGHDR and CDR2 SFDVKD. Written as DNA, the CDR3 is TGTGCCACCAGTGATCCCCGGACTAGCGGGGGGGCTTTTGGCACAGATACGCAGTATTTT. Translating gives CATSDPRTSGGAFGTDTQYF.

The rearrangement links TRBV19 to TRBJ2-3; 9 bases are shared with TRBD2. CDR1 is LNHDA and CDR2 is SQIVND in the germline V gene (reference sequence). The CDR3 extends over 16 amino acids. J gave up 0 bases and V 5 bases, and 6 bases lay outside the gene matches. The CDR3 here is CASSPLTSGSTDTQYF. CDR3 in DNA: TGTGCCAGTAGTCCCCTGACTAGCGGTAGCACAGATACGCAGTATTTT. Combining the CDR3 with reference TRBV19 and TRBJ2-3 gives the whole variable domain DGGITQSPKYLFRKEGQNVTLSCEQNLNHDAMYWYRQDPGQGLRLIYYSQIVNDFQKGDIAEGYSVSREKKESFPLTVTSAQKNPTAFYLCASSPLTSGSTDTQYFGPGTRLTVL.

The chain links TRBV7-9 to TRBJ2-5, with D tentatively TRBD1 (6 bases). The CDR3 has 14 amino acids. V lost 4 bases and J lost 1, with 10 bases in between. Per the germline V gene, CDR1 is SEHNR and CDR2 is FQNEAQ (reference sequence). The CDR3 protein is CASSYWTAQETQYF. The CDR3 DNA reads TGTGCCAGCAGCTATTGGACAGCCCAAGAGACCCAGTACTTC.

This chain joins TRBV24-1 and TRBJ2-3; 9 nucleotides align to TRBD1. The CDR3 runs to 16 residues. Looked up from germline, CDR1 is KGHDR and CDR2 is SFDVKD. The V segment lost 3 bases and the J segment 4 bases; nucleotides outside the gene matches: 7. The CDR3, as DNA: TGTGCCACCAGTGATCCACGGACAGGGGTGGCAGATACGCAGTATTTT. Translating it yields CATSDPRTGVADTQYF.

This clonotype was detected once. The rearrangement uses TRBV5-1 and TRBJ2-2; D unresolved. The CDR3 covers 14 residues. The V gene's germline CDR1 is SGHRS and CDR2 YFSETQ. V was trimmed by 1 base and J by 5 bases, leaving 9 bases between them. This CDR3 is CASSLRQTTGELFF. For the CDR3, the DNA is TGCGCCAGCAGCTTGCGTCAAACTACCGGGGAGCTGTTTTTT.

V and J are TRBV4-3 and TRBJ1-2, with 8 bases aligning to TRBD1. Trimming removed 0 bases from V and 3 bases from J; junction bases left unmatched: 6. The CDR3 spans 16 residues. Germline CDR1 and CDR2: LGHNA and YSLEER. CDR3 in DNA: TGCGCCAGCAGCCAAGAAGGGACAGGATCCCACTATGGCTACACCTTC. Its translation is CASSQEGTGSHYGYTF.

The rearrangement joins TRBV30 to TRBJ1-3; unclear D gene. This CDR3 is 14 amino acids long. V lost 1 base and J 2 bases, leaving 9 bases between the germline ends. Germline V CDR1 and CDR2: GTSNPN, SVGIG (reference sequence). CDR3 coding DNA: TGTGCCTGGAGTGAGGCCGGGACTGGAAACACCATATATTTT. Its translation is CAWSEAGTGNTIYF.

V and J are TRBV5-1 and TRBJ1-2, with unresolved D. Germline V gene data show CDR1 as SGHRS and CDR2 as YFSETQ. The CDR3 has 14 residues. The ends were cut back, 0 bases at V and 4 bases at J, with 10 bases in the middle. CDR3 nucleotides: TGCGCCAGCAGCTTGGTGGTGGGGAGCTATGGCTACACCTTC. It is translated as CASSLVVGSYGYTF.

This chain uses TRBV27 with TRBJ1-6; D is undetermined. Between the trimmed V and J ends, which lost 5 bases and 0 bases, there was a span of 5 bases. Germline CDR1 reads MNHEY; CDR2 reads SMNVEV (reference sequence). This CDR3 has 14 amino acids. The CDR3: CASSRGSYNSPLHF. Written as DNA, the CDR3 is TGTGCCAGCAGTCGGGGCTCCTATAATTCACCCCTCCACTTT.

CDR3: CSARGLDTQYF. The CDR3 region has the DNA TGCAGTGCTAGAGGTCTAGATACGCAGTATTTT. V is TRBV20-1 and J is TRBJ2-3; unclear D gene. Germline CDR1 is DFQATT and CDR2 is SNEGSKA (reference sequence). V lost 1 base and J 5 bases, leaving 4 bases between the germline ends. The CDR3 is made up of 11 amino acids.

CDR3 residues: CAWRGPQYEPQHF. For the CDR3, the DNA is TGTGCCTGGAGGGGACCCCAATATGAGCCCCAGCATTTT. The rearrangement joins TRBV30 to TRBJ1-5; maybe TRBD1 (5 bases). CDR3 size: 13 residues. Trimming stripped 3 bases from V and 8 bases from J, with 14 bases between. CDR1 is GTSNPN and CDR2 is SVGIG in the germline V gene (reference sequence).

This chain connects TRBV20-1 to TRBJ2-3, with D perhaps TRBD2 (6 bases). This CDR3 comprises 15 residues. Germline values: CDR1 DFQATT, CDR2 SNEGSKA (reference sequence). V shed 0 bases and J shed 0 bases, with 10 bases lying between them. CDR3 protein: CSARDSGLSTDTQYF. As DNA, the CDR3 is TGCAGTGCTAGAGACAGCGGACTAAGCACAGATACGCAGTATTTT.

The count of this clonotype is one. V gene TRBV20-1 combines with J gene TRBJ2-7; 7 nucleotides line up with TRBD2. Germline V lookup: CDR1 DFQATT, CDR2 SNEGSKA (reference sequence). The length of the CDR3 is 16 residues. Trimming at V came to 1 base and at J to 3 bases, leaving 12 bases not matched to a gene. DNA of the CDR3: TGCAGTGCTAGAGCGGCGGGGGTTCCTCCCAACTACGAGCAGTACTTC. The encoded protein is CSARAAGVPPNYEQYF.

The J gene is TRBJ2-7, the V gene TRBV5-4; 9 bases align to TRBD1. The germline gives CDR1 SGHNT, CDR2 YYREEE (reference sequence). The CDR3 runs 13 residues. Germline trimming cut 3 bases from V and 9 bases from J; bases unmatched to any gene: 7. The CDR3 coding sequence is TGTGCCAGCAGCTCGGGACAGGGAATGGGGCAGTACTTC. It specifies CASSSGQGMGQYF.

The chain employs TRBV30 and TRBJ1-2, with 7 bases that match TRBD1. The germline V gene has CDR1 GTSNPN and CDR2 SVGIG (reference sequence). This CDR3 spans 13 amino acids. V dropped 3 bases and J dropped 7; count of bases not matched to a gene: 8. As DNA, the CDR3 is TGTGCCTGGAGCGCAACCGGGACAGTTGGCTACACCTTC. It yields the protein CAWSATGTVGYTF.

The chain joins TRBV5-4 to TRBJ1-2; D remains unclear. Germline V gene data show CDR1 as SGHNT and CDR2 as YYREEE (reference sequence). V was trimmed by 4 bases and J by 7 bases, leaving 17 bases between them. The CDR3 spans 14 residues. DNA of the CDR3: TGTGCCAGCAGCGTGGGAGAGAAGGATGCTGGCTACACCTTC. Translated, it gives CASSVGEKDAGYTF.

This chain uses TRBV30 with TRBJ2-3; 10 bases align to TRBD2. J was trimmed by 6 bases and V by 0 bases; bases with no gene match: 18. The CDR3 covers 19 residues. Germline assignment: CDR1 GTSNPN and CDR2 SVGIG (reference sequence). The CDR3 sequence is CAWSVWMGGLAYQTDTQYF. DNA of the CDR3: TGTGCCTGGAGTGTATGGATGGGGGGACTAGCGTATCAAACGGATACGCAGTATTTT.

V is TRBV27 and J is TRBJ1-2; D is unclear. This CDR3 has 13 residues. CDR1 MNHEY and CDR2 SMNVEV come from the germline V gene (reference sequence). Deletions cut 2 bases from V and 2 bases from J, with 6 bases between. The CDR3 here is CASSLTENYGYTF. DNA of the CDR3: TGTGCCAGCAGTTTAACGGAAAACTATGGCTACACCTTC.

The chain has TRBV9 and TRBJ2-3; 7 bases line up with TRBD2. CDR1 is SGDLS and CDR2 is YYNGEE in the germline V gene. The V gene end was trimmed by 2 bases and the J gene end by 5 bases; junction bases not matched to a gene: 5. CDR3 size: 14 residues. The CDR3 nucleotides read TGTGCCAGCAGCGTGGGGACTACTAGAGATACGCAGTATTTT. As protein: CASSVGTTRDTQYF. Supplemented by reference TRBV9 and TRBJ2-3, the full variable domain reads DSGVTQTPKHLITATGQRVTLRCSPRSGDLSVYWYQQSLDQGLQFLIQYYNGEERAKGNILERFSAQQFPDLHSELNLSSLELGDSALYFCASSVGTTRDTQYFGPGTRLTVL.

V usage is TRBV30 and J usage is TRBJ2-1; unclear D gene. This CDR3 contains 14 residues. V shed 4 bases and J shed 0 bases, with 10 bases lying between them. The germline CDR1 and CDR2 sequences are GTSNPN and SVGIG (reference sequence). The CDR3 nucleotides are TGTGCCTGGATCTCCTCCAGCTCCTACAATGAGCAGTTCTTC. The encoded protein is CAWISSSSYNEQFF.

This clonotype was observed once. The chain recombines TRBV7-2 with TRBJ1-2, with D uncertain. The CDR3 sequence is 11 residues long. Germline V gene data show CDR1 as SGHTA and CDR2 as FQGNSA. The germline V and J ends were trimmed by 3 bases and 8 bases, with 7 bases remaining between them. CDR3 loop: CASSFWEGYTF. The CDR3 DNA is TGTGCCAGCAGCTTTTGGGAAGGCTACACCTTC.

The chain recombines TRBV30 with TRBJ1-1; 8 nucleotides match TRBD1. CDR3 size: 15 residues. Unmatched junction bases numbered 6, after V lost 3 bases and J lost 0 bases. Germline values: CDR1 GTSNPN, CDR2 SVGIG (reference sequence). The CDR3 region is CAWRGTGYMNTEAFF. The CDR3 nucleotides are TGTGCCTGGAGGGGGACAGGATACATGAACACTGAAGCTTTCTTT.

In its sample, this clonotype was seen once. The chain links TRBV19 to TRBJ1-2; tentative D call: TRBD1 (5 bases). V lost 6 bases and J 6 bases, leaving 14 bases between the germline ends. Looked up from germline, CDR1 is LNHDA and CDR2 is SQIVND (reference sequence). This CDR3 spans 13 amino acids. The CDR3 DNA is TGTGCCAGTAGGACCCTCGGGGGTGATGGCTACACCTTC. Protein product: CASRTLGGDGYTF.

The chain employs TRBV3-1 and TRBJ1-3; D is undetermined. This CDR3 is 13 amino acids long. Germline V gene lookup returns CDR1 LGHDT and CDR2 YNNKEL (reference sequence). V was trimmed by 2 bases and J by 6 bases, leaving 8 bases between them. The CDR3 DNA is TGTGCCAGCAGCCAAAAGGTGGAAAACACCATATATTTT. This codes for CASSQKVENTIYF.

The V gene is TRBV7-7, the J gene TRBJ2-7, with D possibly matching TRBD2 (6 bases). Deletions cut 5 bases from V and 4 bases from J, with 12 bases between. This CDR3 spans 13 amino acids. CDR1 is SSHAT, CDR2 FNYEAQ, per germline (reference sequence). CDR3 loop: CASSLGTFYEQYF. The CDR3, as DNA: TGTGCCAGCAGCCTCGGGACTTTTTACGAGCAGTACTTC.

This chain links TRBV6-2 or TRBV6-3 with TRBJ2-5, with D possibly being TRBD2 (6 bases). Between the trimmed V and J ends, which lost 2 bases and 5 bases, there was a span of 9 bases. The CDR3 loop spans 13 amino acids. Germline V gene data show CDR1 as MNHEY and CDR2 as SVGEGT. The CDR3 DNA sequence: TGTGCCAGCAGTTACGCTGGGGGGGAGACCCAGTACTTC. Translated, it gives CASSYAGGETQYF.